The clone carrying this T cell receptor beta chain has a count of ten or more. Investigators prepared the TCR beta libraries by applying iRepertoire HTBI primers and Arm-PCR of CDR3 regions. TCRdb ran MiXCR on the multiplex PCR reads and lists one entry per CDR3 protein. The table records some 490,000 distinct CDR3 sequences, 12% of them present only once. This specimen comes from a study of regulatory T cells in long-lasting Graves disease. V shed 2 bases and J 1 base; nucleotides not matched to a gene: 5. The germline CDR1 and CDR2 sequences are SGDLS and YYNGEE. The CDR3 is 15 residues long. Time point indicated: newly diagnosed GD, antithyroid drugs for less than 3 months. From RNA extracted from PBMCs, the TCR library was made. In addition, the sample was reused for a study of T cells in Graves' hyperthyroidism and ophthalmopathy.

This chain joins TRBV9 and TRBJ1-2, with 7 bases identical to TRBD1. Sequenced here: peripheral blood mononuclear cells (PBMCs), sampled at new diagnosis, from a patient treated with antithyroid drugs. The origin of this receptor is a woman younger than 45 with Graves disease. CDR3 in DNA: TGTGCCAGCAGCGTGTGGGACAGATTTAACTATGGCTACACCTTC. It is translated as CASSVWDRFNYGYTF.